Here is one T cell receptor beta chain with its context. Antigen specificity is unknown. Each and every patient relapsed after autologous stem cell transplantation, and patients got differing brentuximab vedotin exposure. This sample was taken from a study of PD-1 blockade in classical Hodgkin lymphoma. Looking at the study overall: Patients received nivolumab 3 mg/kg intravenously every 2 weeks. Study findings and constraints: Complete responders' diversity at baseline resembled that of newly diagnosed patients. Nivolumab initiated under 1 year post-ASCT led to patient exclusion. TCR diversity at baseline was reported to be reduced in newly diagnosed patients relative to healthy donors.

Generated by immunoSEQ multiplex PCR, the TCRdb table keeps only in-frame clones and is missing some. The sample has 55,000 to 80,000 clones; 88% are singletons. This specimen was peripheral blood mononuclear cells (PBMCs), taken at baseline. The origin of this receptor is a human donor with classical Hodgkin lymphoma.

Here the CDR3 DNA reads TGTGCCAGCAGCGTAGGAGTTAGCCACGAGCAGTACTTC. Its protein product is CASSVGVSHEQYF. This chain joins TRBV9 and TRBJ2-7; D is ambiguous. Germline assignment: CDR1 SGDLS and CDR2 YYNGEE. The germline V and J ends were trimmed by 0 bases and 5 bases, with 9 bases remaining between them. CDR3 length: 13 amino acids.